This T cell receptor (beta chain) was recorded in a study of blood T cell repertoires in COVID-19. Study-level background: COVID-19 samples from acute and convalescent phases originated in the United States, Italy and Spain. T cells, B-cell-depleted T cells, or PBMCs provided the cDNA or gDNA that served as material.

The V and J ends lost 6 bases and 4 bases, in that order; junction bases with no gene match: 17. The CDR3 totals 19 residues. Germline V gene lookup returns CDR1 SNHLY and CDR2 FYNNEI. Recruited during active infection, patients (from Seattle) were subsequently followed longitudinally. As handled by the study authors: Cell counts per sample came from amplifying reference gene primers. Method: immunoSEQ multiplex PCR; TCRdb's copy keeps in-frame clones and lacks some. That table is the source of V, J and clone size, and D and trimming were worked out from the DNA. The sample lists approximately 210,000 clones; 94% were seen once.

V and J are TRBV2 and TRBJ2-2; 10 bases map to TRBD2. This clonotype was obtained from a man aged 25-45 years with COVID-19, enrolled during active disease. Sample: peripheral blood. CDR3 coding DNA: TGTGCCAGCAGCGACCCCGGGGGAGCGGGGGGGCTGACCACCGGGGAGCTGTTTTTT. Protein: CASSDPGGAGGLTTGELFF.